This T cell receptor (beta chain) was found in a study of Graves' ophthalmopathy and Graves' hyperthyroidism. Beta-chain TCR CDR3 regions were amplified from RNA transcripts. The workflow started with a first-round RT-PCR run with HTBI primers and then moved on to a second-round multiplex PCR. TCRdb used MiXCR to reprocess the multiplex PCR reads, holding one entry per CDR3 protein. The table records hundreds of thousands of distinct CDR3 sequences, about 20% of them present only once. Patients newly diagnosed with hyperthyroidism, under 2 months' duration, were aged 18 to 65, the study reports. No donor had other autoimmune disease, uncontrolled infection, pregnancy or lactation. Out of about 10 ml of fresh peripheral blood, PBMCs were obtained. V was cut by 5 bases and J by 6 bases, with 16 bases left in between. From germline, CDR1 is MDHEN and CDR2 SYDVKM. CDR3 length: 14 residues. The table lists this clonotype with many counts.

The V and J genes are TRBV28 and TRBJ1-1; D unresolved. The receptor comes from a woman younger than 35 with stable Graves' hyperthyroidism. Some clones in this sample may be carry-over from other donors' samples. Sequencing was carried out using peripheral blood. In nucleotides, the CDR3 is TGTGCCAGCAGTCCCGGGAGCCGGAGGGCTGAAGCTTTCTTT. Its translation: CASSPGSRRAEAFF.